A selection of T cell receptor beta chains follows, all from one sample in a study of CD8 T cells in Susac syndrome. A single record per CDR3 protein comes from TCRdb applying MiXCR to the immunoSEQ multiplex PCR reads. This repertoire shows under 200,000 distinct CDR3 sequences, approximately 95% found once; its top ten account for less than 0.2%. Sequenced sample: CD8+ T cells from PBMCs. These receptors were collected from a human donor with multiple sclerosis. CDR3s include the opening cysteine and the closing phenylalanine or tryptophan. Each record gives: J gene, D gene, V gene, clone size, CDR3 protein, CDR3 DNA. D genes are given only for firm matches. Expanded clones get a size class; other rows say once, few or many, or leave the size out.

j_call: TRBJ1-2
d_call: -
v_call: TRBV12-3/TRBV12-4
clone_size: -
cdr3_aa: CASSPQVTTNYGYTF
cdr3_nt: TGTGCCAGCAGTCCACAGGTTACTACGAACTATGGCTACACCTTC

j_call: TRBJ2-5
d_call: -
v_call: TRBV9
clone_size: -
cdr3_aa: CASSVARGGRGETQYF
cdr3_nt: TGTGCCAGCAGCGTAGCTCGAGGGGGGCGCGGTGAGACCCAGTACTTC

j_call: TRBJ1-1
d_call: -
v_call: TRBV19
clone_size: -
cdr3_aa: CASTMGQGTTEAFF
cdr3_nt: TGTGCCAGTACTATGGGGCAGGGAACGACTGAAGCTTTCTTT

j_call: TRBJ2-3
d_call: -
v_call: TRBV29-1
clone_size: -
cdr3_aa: CSVEKGSTDTQYF
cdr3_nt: TGCAGCGTTGAAAAGGGGAGCACAGATACGCAGTATTTT

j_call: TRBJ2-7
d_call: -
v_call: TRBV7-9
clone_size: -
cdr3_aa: CASSLASRGEQYF
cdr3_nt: TGTGCCAGCAGCTTAGCGTCTAGGGGCGAGCAGTACTTC

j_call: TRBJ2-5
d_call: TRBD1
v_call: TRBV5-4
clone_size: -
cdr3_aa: CASSSLGQGALEETQYF
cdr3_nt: TGTGCCAGCAGCTCGTTAGGACAGGGGGCCTTGGAGGAGACCCAGTACTTC

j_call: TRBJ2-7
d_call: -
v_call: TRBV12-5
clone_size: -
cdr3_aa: CASGLAGEGYYHEQYF
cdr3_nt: TGTGCTAGTGGTTTGGCGGGGGAAGGGTACTACCACGAGCAGTACTTC

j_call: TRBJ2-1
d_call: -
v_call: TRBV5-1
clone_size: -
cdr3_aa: CASSLGTTEQFF
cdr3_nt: TGCGCCAGCAGCTTGGGTACAACTGAGCAGTTCTTC

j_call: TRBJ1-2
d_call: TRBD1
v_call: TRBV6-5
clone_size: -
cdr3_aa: CASRRGQGDGYTF
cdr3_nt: TGTGCCAGCAGAAGAGGACAGGGAGATGGCTACACCTTC

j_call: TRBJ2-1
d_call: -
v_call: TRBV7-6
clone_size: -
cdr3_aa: CASSLGGFGASEQFF
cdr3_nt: TGTGCCAGCAGCTTAGGGGGGTTCGGCGCGAGTGAGCAGTTCTTC

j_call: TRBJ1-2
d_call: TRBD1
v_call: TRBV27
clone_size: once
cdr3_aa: CASSLSAKGASGYTF
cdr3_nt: TGTGCCAGCAGTTTATCGGCCAAGGGGGCGTCCGGCTACACCTTC